Below, one T cell receptor beta chain is given with its context. How the authors handled the data: Nucleated cell counts were estimated from reference gene primer amplification. Sequenced by immunoSEQ multiplex PCR; TCRdb stores in-frame clones only, minus some. From that table come the V and J calls and clone size; the DNA was used to work out D and trimming. The sample yields 65,000 to 90,000 clones, approximately 79% seen once. The source of the sample is a study of blood T cell repertoires in COVID-19. As for the study in general: Both acute and convalescent COVID-19 samples were obtained from the United States, Italy and Spain. PBMCs, B-cell-depleted T cells, or T cells provided the cDNA or gDNA that made up the material.

The sample consisted of peripheral blood. The clonotype was recovered from a man in his 60s with active or convalescent COVID-19.

The CDR3 DNA is TGCGCCAGCAGCCTCGGAAACGGGGAGGACACTGAAGCTTTCTTT. It specifies CASSLGNGEDTEAFF. The rearrangement joins TRBV4-1 to TRBJ1-1; D is unresolved. This CDR3 comprises 15 residues. Germline V lookup: CDR1 MGHRA, CDR2 YSYEKL. V was shortened by 4 bases and J by 3 bases, with 15 bases between the two germline ends.